A selection of T cell receptor beta chains follows, all from one sample in a study of neoadjuvant anti-PD-1 for oral cavity cancer. Clones were sequenced by immunoSEQ multiplex PCR, and TCRdb holds only the in-frame ones, with some missing. The sample includes 65,000 to 70,000 clones, 86% of them seen just once. The material sequenced was PBMCs, taken after nivolumab (anti-PD-1) treatment. The receptor source for this set is a person between 40 and 79 years old with oral cavity squamous cell carcinoma. CDR3s include the opening cysteine and the closing phenylalanine or tryptophan. A D gene is named only where the DNA matches it firmly. Size is omitted from some rows. Given values are once, few, many or a class for expanded clones.

cdr3_nt,cdr3_aa,v_call,j_call,clone_size,d_call
TGTGCCAGCAGTTCCGGACAGGGGGCGGAAGGCTACACCTTC,CASSSGQGAEGYTF,TRBV28,TRBJ1-2,many,TRBD1
TGTGCCAGCAGCTTTACCAAGGACACTTTGAACACTGAAGCTTTCTTT,CASSFTKDTLNTEAFF,TRBV7-8,TRBJ1-1,-,-
TGCGCCAGCAGTGGGGGTGGGGGGGAGCTGTTTTTT,CASSGGGGELFF,TRBV10-2,TRBJ2-2,-,-
TGTGCCAGCAGGCCAATACAACAGGGCCCCGAGCAGTACTTC,CASRPIQQGPEQYF,TRBV11-2,TRBJ2-7,few,-
TGCAGTGCTCTCCTAGTTCCCGAGCAGTACTTC,CSALLVPEQYF,TRBV20-1,TRBJ2-7,once,-
TGTGCCAGCAGCTTGGGACTAGCGGGAGGGATGAGCTCCTACAATGAGCAGTTCTTC,CASSLGLAGGMSSYNEQFF,TRBV13,TRBJ2-1,-,TRBD2
TGTGCCAGCAGGTCCACAGATACGCAGTATTTT,CASRSTDTQYF,TRBV7-9,TRBJ2-3,-,-
TGTGCCAGCACAGCGGGAGGCCATGGAGAGACCCAGTACTTC,CASTAGGHGETQYF,TRBV28,TRBJ2-5,-,TRBD2
TGTGCCAGCAGCGCCAATCTTGGCAGGGGATCCACTGAAGCTTTCTTT,CASSANLGRGSTEAFF,TRBV5-6,TRBJ1-1,-,-
TGTGCCAGCAGTCGGGGACAGGGGTCCTACGAGCAGTACTTC,CASSRGQGSYEQYF,TRBV25-1,TRBJ2-7,-,TRBD1
TGTGCCTGGAGCGGAGACCCGCGCTCCTACAATGAGCAGTTCTTC,CAWSGDPRSYNEQFF,TRBV30,TRBJ2-1,-,-
TGCGCCAGCAGCTTTAGCGGGGGCACCGGGGAGCTGTTTTTT,CASSFSGGTGELFF,TRBV5-1,TRBJ2-2,-,TRBD2
TGCAGTGCTAGAGATCAGGGGGGCTACACCTTC,CSARDQGGYTF,TRBV20-1,TRBJ1-2,-,-
TGTGCCAGCAGTGAAGCGGGCGGAAACTATGGCTACACCTTC,CASSEAGGNYGYTF,TRBV2,TRBJ1-2,-,-
TGTGCCATCAGTGAGAGTCCTGGGGGCTTGGACACTGAAGCTTTCTTT,CAISESPGGLDTEAFF,TRBV10-3,TRBJ1-1,-,-
TGTGCCAGCAGCACCGGGATTTCTGGAAACACCATATATTTT,CASSTGISGNTIYF,TRBV9,TRBJ1-3,-,-
TGTGCCTGGACAGGGGGAGGACACGAGCAGTACTTC,CAWTGGGHEQYF,TRBV30,TRBJ2-7,-,-
TGTGCCAGCAGATCGGACAGGGGAAGCTACGAGCAGTACTTC,CASRSDRGSYEQYF,TRBV6-1,TRBJ2-7,-,TRBD1
TGCGCCAGCAGCCTAGAGACTAGAAGAGCCTACGAGCAGTACTTC,CASSLETRRAYEQYF,TRBV5-1,TRBJ2-7,-,-
-,CASTSGQVYGYTF,TRBV19,TRBJ1-2,-,-
TGTGCCATCAGACAGGAAAACTCTGGAAACACCATATATTTT,CAIRQENSGNTIYF,TRBV10-3,TRBJ1-3,-,-
TGCAGCGCAGGGGGGGGCGATGCCGGCCGGGGCTACACCTTC,CSAGGGDAGRGYTF,TRBV29-1,TRBJ1-2,-,TRBD1
TGCGCCAGCAGTGACTATTTGGTCCAAGAGACCCAGTACTTC,CASSDYLVQETQYF,TRBV10-2,TRBJ2-5,-,-
TGTGCCAGCAGTTTAGTGGGGCGAGGCTACACCTTC,CASSLVGRGYTF,TRBV28,TRBJ1-2,-,-
TGTGCCAGCCGAAAAGGGCTCGCCTCTAATCAGCCCCAGCATTTT,CASRKGLASNQPQHF,TRBV2,TRBJ1-5,-,-
TGTGCCAGCAGCTTAGAAGCTGGAAACACCATATATTTT,CASSLEAGNTIYF,TRBV11-2,TRBJ1-3,once,-
TGTGCCAGTAGTCACAGTCAAGAGACCCAGTACTTC,CASSHSQETQYF,TRBV19,TRBJ2-5,-,-
TGTGCCAGCAGCCGATATTTAAAGTCGGGGAGGGGCGCAGATACGCAGTATTTT,CASSRYLKSGRGADTQYF,TRBV21-1,TRBJ2-3,-,-
TGCGCCAGCAGCTCCCAAAACACCGGGGAGCTGTTTTTT,CASSSQNTGELFF,TRBV5-1,TRBJ2-2,-,-
TGCGCCAGCAGCCGTCAGGGGGATCGTGAAAAACTGTTTTTT,CASSRQGDREKLFF,TRBV5-1,TRBJ1-4,-,TRBD1
TGTGCCAGTAGTTGGTTACTAAACACTGAAGCTTTCTTT,CASSWLLNTEAFF,TRBV19,TRBJ1-1,few,-
TGCGCCAGCAGCTTGGGTTTACAGGGGGCTAGGAATCAGCCCCAGCATTTT,CASSLGLQGARNQPQHF,TRBV4-1,TRBJ1-5,-,TRBD1
TGTGCCAGCTCACTAGGGGCCCAGCGGGTTGAAGCTTTCTTT,CASSLGAQRVEAFF,TRBV18,TRBJ1-1,-,-
TGTGCCAGCAGCTCCCAGGGACTAGCGGGAGTTAATGAGCAGTTCTTC,CASSSQGLAGVNEQFF,TRBV4-2,TRBJ2-1,-,TRBD2
TGCAGCGTTGTGGTAGCGGGGGCGTATACGCAGTATTTT,CSVVVAGAYTQYF,TRBV29-1,TRBJ2-3,-,TRBD2
TGTGCCAGCAGCTTCCCCTCTGGAAACACCATATATTTT,CASSFPSGNTIYF,TRBV7-8,TRBJ1-3,few,-
TGTGCCAGCCGACTAGCGGGGGGGCCCAATGAGCAGTTCTTC,CASRLAGGPNEQFF,TRBV28,TRBJ2-1,-,TRBD2
TGTGCCAGCAGTTTGCAATCCTACGAGCAGTACTTC,CASSLQSYEQYF,TRBV28,TRBJ2-7,-,-
TGTGCCAGCAGCCTGGGGACTAGCGGAAAATACAATGAGCAGTTCTTC,CASSLGTSGKYNEQFF,TRBV7-9,TRBJ2-1,-,TRBD2
TGCAGCGTCCACGAGGTGGGCAGGGGGCTGACAGATACGCAGTATTTT,CSVHEVGRGLTDTQYF,TRBV29-1,TRBJ2-3,-,TRBD1
TGTGCCAGCAGTCCTACCGGGACAGTGGATGAAAAACTGTTTTTT,CASSPTGTVDEKLFF,TRBV2,TRBJ1-4,-,TRBD1
TGTGCCAGCAGTGAGGCGGGGGGCCCTTATTACGAGCAGTACTTC,CASSEAGGPYYEQYF,TRBV2,TRBJ2-7,-,TRBD2
TGTGCCTGGAAAAAACGAGGGAGAGGCACTGAAGCTTTCTTT,CAWKKRGRGTEAFF,TRBV30,TRBJ1-1,-,-
TGTGCCAGTAGTTTCGGGGGCACTGGGGCCAACGTCCTGACTTTC,CASSFGGTGANVLTF,TRBV19,TRBJ2-6,-,-
TGTGCCAGCAGCCCCCCCTATCCGGGCAATGAGCAGTTCTTC,CASSPPYPGNEQFF,TRBV7-6,TRBJ2-1,-,-
TGTGCCAGCAGTCTTACTACGATCGGGGACTATGGCTACACCTTC,CASSLTTIGDYGYTF,TRBV6-1,TRBJ1-2,-,-
TGTGCCAGCAGCGCCGGACAGGGGGGGAGGATGAACACTGAAGCTTTCTTT,CASSAGQGGRMNTEAFF,TRBV9,TRBJ1-1,-,TRBD1
TGTGCCGTCGGAAGGCGTGACCTAGCCAAAAACATTCAGTACTTC,CAVGRRDLAKNIQYF,TRBV2,TRBJ2-4,-,-
TGTGCCAGCAGCGTAGACCCCTGGGATGAGACCCAGTACTTC,CASSVDPWDETQYF,TRBV9,TRBJ2-5,-,-
TGCGCCAGCAGCTTCGGGACTAGCGGGAGGACCGGGGAGCTGTTTTTT,CASSFGTSGRTGELFF,TRBV4-1,TRBJ2-2,-,TRBD2
TGTGCCAGCAGTGGCCAGGGTCCCCCTCACACTGAAGCTTTCTTT,CASSGQGPPHTEAFF,TRBV2,TRBJ1-1,-,-
TGCGCCAGCAGCTTGGATGACAGTTCCAATCAGCCCCAGCATTTT,CASSLDDSSNQPQHF,TRBV5-1,TRBJ1-5,-,-
TGTGCCAGCAGCACCGACAGGGGTTCGGACTACGAGCAGTACTTC,CASSTDRGSDYEQYF,TRBV21-1,TRBJ2-7,-,-
TGTGCCAGCAGCCAAGGACAGGGGAAGTCGGAGCTGTTTTTT,CASSQGQGKSELFF,TRBV6-6,TRBJ2-2,once,TRBD1
TGCGCCAGCAGATCGGCCCCCGCTAGCGACACTGAAGCTTTCTTT,CASRSAPASDTEAFF,TRBV5-1,TRBJ1-1,-,-